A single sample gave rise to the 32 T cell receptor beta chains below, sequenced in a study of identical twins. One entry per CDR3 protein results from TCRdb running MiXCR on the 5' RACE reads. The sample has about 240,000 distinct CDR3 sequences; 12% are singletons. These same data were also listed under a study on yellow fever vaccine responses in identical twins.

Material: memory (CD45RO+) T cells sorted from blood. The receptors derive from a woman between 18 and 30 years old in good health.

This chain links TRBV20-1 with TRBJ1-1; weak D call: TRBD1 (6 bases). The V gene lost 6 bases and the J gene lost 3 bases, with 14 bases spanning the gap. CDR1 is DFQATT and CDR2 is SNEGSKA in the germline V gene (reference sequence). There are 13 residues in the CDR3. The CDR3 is CSASPQGYTEAFF. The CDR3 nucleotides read TGCAGTGCCTCGCCGCAGGGGTACACTGAAGCTTTCTTT.

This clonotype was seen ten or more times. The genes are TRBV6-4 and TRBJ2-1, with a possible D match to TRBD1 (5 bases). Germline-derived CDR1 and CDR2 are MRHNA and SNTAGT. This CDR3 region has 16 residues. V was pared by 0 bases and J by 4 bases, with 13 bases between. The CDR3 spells CASSDSRQGHYNEQFF. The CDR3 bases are TGTGCCAGCAGTGACTCTCGGCAGGGCCATTACAATGAGCAGTTCTTC.

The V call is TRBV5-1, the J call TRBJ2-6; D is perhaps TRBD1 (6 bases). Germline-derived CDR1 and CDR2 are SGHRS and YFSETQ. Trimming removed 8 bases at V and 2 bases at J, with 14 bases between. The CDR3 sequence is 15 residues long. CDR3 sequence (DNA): TGCGCCAGTTCACAGGGCACTGCTGGGGCCAACGTCCTGACTTTC. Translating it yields CASSQGTAGANVLTF.

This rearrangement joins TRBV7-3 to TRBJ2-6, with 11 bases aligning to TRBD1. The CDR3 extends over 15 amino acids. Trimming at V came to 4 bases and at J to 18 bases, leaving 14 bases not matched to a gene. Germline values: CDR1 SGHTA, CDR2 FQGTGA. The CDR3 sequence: CASSSAPGQGESSTF. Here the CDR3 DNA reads TGTGCCAGCAGCTCAGCACCGGGACAGGGGGAATCCTCGACTTTC.

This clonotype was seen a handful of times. CDR3 nucleotides: TGTGCCAGCAGCCGACTAGCGGGGTCGGACGAGCAGTACTTC. Translated, it gives CASSRLAGSDEQYF. This sequence joins TRBV3-1 and TRBJ2-7; TRBD2 agrees at 11 bases. Germline V gene data show CDR1 as LGHDT and CDR2 as YNNKEL (reference sequence). This CDR3 has 14 residues. J was trimmed by 5 bases and V by 4 bases; bases with no gene match: 4.

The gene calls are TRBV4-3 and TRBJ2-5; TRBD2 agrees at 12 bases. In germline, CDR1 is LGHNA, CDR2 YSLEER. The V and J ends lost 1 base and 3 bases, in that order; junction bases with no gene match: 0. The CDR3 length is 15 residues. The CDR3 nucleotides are TGCGCCAGCAGCCAAGGGACTAGCGGGAAAGAGACCCAGTACTTC. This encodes CASSQGTSGKETQYF.

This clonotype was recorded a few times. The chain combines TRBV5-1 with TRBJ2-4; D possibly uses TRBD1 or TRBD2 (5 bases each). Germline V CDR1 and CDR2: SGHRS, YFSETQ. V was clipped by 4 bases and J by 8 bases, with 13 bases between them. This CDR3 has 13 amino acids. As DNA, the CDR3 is TGCGCCAGCAGCAGGGACCCTGAAGACATTCAGTACTTC. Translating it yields CASSRDPEDIQYF.

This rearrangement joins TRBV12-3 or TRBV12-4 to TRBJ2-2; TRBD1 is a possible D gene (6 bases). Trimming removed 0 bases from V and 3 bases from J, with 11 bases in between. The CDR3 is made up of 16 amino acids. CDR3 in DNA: TGTGCCAGCAGTTTAGCGCAAGGGGGATACACCGGGGAGCTGTTTTTT. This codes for CASSLAQGGYTGELFF.

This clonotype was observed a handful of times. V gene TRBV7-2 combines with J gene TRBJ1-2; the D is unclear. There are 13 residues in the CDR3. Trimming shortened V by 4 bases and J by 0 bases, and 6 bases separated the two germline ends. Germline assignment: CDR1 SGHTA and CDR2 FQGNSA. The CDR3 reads CASSSPPNYGYTF. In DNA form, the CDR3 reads TGTGCCAGCAGCTCCCCCCCTAACTATGGCTACACCTTC.

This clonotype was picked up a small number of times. CDR3 protein: CASSFRGDDQPQHF. The CDR3 nucleotides read TGTGCCAGCAGCTTCAGGGGGGACGATCAGCCCCAGCATTTT. The J gene is TRBJ1-5, the V gene TRBV7-9, with 7 bases matching TRBD1. The ends lost 3 bases at V and 5 bases at J; junction bases unmatched: 4. The CDR3 length is 14 residues. Germline V gives CDR1 SEHNR, CDR2 FQNEAQ (reference sequence).

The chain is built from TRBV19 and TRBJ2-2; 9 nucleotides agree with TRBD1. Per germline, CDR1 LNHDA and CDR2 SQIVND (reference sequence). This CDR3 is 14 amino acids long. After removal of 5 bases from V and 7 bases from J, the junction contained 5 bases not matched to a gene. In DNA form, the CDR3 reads TGTGCCAGTAGTCCGGGGACAGGGATCGGGGAGCTGTTTTTT. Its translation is CASSPGTGIGELFF.

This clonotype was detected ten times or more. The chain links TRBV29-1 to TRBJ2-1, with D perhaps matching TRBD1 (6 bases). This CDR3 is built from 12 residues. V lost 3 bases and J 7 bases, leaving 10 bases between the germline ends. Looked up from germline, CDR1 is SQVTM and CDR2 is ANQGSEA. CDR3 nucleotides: TGCAGCGTTGATGTAGGGGGAAATGAGCAGTTCTTC. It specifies CSVDVGGNEQFF.

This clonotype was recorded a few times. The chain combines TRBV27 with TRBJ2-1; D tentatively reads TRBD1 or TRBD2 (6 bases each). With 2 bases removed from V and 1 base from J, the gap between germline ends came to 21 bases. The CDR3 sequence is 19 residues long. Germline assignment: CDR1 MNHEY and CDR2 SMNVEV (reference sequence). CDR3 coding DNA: TGTGCCAGCAGTTTAAGGGGGGCCTGGAGCGGCCATTCCTACAATGAGCAGTTCTTC. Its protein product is CASSLRGAWSGHSYNEQFF.

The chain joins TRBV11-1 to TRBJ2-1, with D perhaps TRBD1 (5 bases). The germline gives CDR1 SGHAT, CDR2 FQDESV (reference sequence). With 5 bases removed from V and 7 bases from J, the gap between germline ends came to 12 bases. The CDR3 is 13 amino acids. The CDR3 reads CASSRNRLNEQFF. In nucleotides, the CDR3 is TGTGCCAGCAGCCGAAACAGGTTAAATGAGCAGTTCTTC.

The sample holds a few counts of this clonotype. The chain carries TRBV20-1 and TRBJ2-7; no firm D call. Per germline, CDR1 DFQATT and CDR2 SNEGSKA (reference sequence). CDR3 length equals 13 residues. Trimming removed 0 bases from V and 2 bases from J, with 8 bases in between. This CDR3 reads CSARDRETYEQYF. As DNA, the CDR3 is TGCAGTGCTAGAGACAGAGAAACCTACGAGCAGTACTTC.

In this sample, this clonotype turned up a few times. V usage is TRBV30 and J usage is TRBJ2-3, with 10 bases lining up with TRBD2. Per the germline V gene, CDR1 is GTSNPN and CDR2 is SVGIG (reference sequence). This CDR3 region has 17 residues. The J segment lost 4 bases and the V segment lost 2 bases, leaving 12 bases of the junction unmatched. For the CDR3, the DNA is TGTGCCTGGAGTATCTGGGTTGCTAGCGGGAGTTCAGATACGCAGTATTTT. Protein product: CAWSIWVASGSSDTQYF.

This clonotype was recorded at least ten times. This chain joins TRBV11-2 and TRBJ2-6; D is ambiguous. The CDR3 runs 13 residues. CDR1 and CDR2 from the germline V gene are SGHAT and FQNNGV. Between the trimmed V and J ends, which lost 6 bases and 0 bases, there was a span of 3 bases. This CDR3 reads CASSISGANVLTF. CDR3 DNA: TGTGCCAGCAGTATCTCTGGGGCCAACGTCCTGACTTTC. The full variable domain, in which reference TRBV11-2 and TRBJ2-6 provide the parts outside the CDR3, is EAGVAQSPRYKIIEKRQSVAFWCNPISGHATLYWYQQILGQGPKLLIQFQNNGVVDDSQLPKDRFSAERLKGVDSTLKIQPAKLEDSAVYLCASSISGANVLTFGAGSRLTVL.

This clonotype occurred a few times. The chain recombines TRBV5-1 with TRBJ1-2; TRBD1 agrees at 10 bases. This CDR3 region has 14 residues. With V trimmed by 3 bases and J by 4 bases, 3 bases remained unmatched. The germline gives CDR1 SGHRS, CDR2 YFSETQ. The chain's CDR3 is CASSSDRGTYGYTF. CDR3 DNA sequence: TGCGCCAGCAGCTCGGACAGGGGGACCTATGGCTACACCTTC.

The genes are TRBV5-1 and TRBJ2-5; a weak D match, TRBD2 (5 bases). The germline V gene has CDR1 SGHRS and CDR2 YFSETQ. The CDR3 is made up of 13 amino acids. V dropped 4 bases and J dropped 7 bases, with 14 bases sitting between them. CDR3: CASSPGVRWTQYF. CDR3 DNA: TGCGCCAGCAGCCCCGGGGTCAGATGGACCCAGTACTTC. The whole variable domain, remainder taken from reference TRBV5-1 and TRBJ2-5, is KAGVTQTPRYLIKTRGQQVTLSCSPISGHRSVSWYQQTPGQGLQFLFEYFSETQRNKGNFPGRFSGRQFSNSRSEMNVSTLELGDSALYLCASSPGVRWTQYFGPGTRLLVL.

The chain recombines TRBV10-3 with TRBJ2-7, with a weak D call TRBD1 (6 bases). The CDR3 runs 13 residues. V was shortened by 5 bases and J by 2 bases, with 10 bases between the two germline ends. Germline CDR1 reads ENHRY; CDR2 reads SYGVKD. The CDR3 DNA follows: TGTGCCATCAGTAACAGGGACGCCTACGAGCAGTACTTC. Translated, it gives CAISNRDAYEQYF.

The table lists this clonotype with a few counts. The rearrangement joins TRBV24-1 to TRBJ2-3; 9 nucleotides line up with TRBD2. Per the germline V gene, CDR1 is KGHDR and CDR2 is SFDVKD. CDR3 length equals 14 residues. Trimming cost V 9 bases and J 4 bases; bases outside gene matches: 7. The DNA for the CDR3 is TGTGCCACCGGAGCGGGAGGAGTCTCAGATACGCAGTATTTT. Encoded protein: CATGAGGVSDTQYF.

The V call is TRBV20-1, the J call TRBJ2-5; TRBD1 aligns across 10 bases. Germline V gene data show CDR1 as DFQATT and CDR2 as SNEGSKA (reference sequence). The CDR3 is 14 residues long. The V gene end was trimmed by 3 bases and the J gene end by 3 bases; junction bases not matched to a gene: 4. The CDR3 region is CSARKGTGEETQYF. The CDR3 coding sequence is TGCAGTGCTAGGAAGGGGACAGGGGAAGAGACCCAGTACTTC.

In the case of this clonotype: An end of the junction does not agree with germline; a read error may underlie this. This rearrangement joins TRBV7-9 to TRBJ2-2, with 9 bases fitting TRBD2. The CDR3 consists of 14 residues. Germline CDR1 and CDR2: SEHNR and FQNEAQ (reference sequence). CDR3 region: CASSVAGVPGELFF. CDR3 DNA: TGTGCCAGCAGCGTAGCGGGGGTTCCCGGGGAGCTGTTTTTT.

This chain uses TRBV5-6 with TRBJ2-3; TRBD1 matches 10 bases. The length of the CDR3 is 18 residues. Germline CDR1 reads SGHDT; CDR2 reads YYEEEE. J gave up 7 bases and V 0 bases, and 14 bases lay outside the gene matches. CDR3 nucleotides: TGTGCCAGCAGCTTGGCTCCGGCGTCGGGACAGGGGCGGTATACGCAGTATTTT. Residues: CASSLAPASGQGRYTQYF.

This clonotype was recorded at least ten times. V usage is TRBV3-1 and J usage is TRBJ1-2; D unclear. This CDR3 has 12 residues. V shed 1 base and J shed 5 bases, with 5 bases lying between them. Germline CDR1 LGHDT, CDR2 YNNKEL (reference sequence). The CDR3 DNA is TGTGCCAGCAGCCAAGTGGGGTATGGCTACACCTTC. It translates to CASSQVGYGYTF.

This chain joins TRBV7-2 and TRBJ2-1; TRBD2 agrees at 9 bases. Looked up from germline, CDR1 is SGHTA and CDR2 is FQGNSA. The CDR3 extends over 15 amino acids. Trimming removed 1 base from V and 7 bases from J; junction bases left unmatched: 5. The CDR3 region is CASSLGGGVNNEQFF. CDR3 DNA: TGTGCCAGCAGCTTAGGCGGGGGGGTAAATAATGAGCAGTTCTTC.

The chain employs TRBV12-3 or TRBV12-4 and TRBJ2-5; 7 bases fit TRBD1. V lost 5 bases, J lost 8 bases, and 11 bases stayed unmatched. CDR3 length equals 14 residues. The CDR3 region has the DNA TGTGCCAGCAGTGCTGGGACAGCCAAGAAAACCCAGTACTTC. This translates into CASSAGTAKKTQYF.

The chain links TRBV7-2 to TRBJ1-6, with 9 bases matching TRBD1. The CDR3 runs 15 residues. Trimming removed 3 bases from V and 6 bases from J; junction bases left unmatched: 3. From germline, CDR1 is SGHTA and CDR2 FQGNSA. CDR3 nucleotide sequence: TGTGCCAGCAGCTTCGACAGGGGGACTAATTCACCCCTCCACTTT. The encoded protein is CASSFDRGTNSPLHF.

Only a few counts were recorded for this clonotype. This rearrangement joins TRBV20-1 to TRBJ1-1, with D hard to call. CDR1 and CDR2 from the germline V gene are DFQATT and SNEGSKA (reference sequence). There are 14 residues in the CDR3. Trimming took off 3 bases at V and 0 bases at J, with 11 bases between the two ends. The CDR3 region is CSASPGQVNTEAFF. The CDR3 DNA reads TGCAGTGCTAGTCCAGGTCAGGTGAACACTGAAGCTTTCTTT.

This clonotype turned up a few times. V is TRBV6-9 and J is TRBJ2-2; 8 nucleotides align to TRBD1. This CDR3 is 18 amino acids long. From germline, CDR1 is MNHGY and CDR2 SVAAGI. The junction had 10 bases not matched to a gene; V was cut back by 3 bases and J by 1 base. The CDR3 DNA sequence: TGTGCCAGCAGTTACCCACGGACAGGGATTGAGAACACCGGGGAGCTGTTTTTT. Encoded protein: CASSYPRTGIENTGELFF.

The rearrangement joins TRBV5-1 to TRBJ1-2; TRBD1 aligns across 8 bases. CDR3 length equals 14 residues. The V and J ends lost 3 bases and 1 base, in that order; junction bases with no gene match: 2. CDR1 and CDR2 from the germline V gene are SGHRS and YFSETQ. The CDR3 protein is CASSSTGDNYGYTF. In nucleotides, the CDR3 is TGCGCCAGCAGCTCGACAGGGGATAACTATGGCTACACCTTC. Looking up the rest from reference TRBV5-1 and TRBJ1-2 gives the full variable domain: KAGVTQTPRYLIKTRGQQVTLSCSPISGHRSVSWYQQTPGQGLQFLFEYFSETQRNKGNFPGRFSGRQFSNSRSEMNVSTLELGDSALYLCASSSTGDNYGYTFGSGTRLTVV.

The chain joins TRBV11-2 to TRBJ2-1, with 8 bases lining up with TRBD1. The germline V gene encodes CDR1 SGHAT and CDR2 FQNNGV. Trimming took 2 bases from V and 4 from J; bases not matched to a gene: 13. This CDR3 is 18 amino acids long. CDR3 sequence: CASSLRGTGQLGYNEQFF. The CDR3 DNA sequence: TGTGCCAGCAGCTTAAGAGGGACAGGCCAACTCGGGTACAATGAGCAGTTCTTC.